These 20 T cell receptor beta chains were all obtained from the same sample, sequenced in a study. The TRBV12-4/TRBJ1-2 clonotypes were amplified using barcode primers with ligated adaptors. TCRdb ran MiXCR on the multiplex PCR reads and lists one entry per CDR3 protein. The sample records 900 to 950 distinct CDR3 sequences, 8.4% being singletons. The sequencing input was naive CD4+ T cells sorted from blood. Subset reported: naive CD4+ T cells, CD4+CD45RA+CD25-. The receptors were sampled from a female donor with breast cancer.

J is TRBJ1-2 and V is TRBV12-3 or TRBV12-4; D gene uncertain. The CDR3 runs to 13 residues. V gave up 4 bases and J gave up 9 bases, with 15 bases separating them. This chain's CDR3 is CASSSSFGDSYTF. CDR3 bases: TGTGCCAGCAGTTCCAGCTTTGGGGATAGCTACACCTTC.

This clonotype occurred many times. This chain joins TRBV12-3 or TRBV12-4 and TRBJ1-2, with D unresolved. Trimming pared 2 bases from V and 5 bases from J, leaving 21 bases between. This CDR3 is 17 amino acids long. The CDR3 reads CASSLLATRNPAYGYTF. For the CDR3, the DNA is TGTGCCAGCAGTTTATTAGCGACAAGAAACCCCGCTTATGGCTACACCTTC.

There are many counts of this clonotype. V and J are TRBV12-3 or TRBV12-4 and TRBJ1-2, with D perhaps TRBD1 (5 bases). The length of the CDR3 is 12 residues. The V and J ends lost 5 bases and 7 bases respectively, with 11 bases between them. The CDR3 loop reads CASSLQVGGYTF. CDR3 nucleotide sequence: TGTGCCAGCAGTCTACAGGTTGGTGGCTACACCTTC.

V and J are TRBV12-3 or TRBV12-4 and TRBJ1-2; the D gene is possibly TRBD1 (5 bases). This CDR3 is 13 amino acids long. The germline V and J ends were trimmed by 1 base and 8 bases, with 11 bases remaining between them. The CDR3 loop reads CASSLGQGVGYTF. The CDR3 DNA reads TGTGCCAGCAGTTTAGGCCAGGGAGTCGGCTACACCTTC.

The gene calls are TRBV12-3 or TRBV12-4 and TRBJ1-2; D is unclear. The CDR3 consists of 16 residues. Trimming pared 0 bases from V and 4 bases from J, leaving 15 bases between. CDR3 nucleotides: TGTGCCAGCAGTTTAGCTCGGACTAAACTGGGCTATGGCTACACCTTC. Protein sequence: CASSLARTKLGYGYTF.

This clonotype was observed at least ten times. CDR3: CASSPRGGDYGYTF. DNA for the CDR3: TGTGCCAGCAGTCCCCGAGGAGGAGACTATGGCTACACCTTC. The V and J genes are TRBV12-3 or TRBV12-4 and TRBJ1-2; no clear D gene. The CDR3 runs 14 residues. Between the trimmed V and J ends, which lost 5 bases and 3 bases, there was a span of 13 bases.

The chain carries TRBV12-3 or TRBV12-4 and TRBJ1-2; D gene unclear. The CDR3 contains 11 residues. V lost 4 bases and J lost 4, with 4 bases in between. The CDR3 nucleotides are TGTGCCAGCAGTTATGGCTATGGCTACACCTTC. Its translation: CASSYGYGYTF.

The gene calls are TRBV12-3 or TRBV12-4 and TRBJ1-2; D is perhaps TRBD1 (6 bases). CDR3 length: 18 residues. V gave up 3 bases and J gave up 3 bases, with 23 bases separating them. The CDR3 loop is CASSLGPDRSSYDYGYTF. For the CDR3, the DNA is TGTGCCAGCAGTTTGGGGCCTGACAGGTCGTCCTATGACTATGGCTACACCTTC.

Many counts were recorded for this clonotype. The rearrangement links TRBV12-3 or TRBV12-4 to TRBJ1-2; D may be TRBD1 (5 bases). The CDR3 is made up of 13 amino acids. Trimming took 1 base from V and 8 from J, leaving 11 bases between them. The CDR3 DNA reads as TGTGCCAGCAGTTTAGTGAGCAGGGTCGGCTACACCTTC. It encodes CASSLVSRVGYTF.

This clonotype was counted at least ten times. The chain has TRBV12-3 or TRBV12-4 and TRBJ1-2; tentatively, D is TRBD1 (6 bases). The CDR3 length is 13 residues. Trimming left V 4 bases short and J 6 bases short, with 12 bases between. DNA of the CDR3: TGTGCCAGCAGTTACAACGCAGGGGATGGCTACACCTTC. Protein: CASSYNAGDGYTF.

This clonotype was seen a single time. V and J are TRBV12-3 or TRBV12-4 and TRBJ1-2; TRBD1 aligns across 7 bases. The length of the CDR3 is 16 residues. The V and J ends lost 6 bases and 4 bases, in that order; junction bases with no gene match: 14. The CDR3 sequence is CASRPNNRGAGYGYTF. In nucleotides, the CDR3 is TGTGCCAGCAGGCCTAATAACAGGGGCGCGGGCTATGGCTACACCTTC.

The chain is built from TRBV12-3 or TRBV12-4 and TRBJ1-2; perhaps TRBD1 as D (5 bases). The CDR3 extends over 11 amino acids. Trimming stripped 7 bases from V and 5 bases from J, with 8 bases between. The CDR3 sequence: CASTDRYGYTF. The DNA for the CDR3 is TGTGCCAGCACCGACAGATATGGCTACACCTTC.

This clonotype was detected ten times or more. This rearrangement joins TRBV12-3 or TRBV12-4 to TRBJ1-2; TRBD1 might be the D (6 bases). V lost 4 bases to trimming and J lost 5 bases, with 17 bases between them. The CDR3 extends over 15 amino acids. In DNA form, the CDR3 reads TGTGCCAGCAGTTCTAATGACAGGTCGGGATATGGCTACACCTTC. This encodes CASSSNDRSGYGYTF.

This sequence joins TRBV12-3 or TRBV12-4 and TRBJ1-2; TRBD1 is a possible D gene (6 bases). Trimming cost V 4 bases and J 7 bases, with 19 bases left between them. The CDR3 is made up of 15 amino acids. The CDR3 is CASSWDTGTSSGYTF. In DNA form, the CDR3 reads TGTGCCAGCAGTTGGGACACCGGGACCTCGAGTGGCTACACCTTC.

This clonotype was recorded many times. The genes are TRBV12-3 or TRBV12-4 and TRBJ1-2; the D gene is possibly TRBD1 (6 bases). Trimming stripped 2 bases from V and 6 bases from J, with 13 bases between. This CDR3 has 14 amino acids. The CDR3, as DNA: TGTGCCAGCAGTTTATACAGGGATCGGGATGGCTACACCTTC. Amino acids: CASSLYRDRDGYTF.

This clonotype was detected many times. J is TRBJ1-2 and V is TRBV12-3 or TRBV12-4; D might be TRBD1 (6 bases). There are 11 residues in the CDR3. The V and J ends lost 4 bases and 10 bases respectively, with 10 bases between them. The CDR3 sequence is CASSSDRIYTF. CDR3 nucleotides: TGTGCCAGCAGTTCGGACAGAATCTACACCTTC.

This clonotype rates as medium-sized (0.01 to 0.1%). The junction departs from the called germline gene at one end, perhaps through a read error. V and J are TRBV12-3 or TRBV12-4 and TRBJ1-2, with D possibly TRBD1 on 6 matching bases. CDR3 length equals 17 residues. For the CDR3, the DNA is TGTGCCAGCAGTGGGACCTCCGCAGGGGAACGCCCCTATCGCTACACCTTC. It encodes CASSGTSAGERPYRYTF.

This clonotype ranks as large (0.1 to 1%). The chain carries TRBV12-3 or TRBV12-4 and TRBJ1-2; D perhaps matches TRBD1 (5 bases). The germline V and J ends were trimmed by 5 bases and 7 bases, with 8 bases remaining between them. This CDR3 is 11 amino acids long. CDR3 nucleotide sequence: TGTGCCAGCAGTGGTAGGGGTGGCTACACCTTC. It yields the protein CASSGRGGYTF.

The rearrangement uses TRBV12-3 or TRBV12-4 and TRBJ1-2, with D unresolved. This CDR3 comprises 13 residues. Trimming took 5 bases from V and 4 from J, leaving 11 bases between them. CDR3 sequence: CASSPRQRYGYTF. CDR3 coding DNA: TGTGCCAGCAGTCCAAGACAACGCTATGGCTACACCTTC.

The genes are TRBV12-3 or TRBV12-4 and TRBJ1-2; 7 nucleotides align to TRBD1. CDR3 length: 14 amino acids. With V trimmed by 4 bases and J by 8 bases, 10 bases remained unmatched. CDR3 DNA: TGTGCCAGCAGTTCCGGAAGACAGGGTCGCGGCTACACCTTC. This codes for CASSSGRQGRGYTF.